Listed below are T cell receptor beta chains from one sample, sequenced in a study of blood T cell repertoires in COVID-19. Measured with immunoSEQ multiplex PCR; TCRdb has only the in-frame clones, and not every one. The table includes more than 95,000 clones, roughly nine tenths detected once. The source material was peripheral blood. The receptor set was obtained from a man in his sixties with acute or convalescent COVID-19. Each CDR3 is given with its conserved first and last residue. A D gene is named only where the DNA matches it firmly. Size is omitted from some rows. Given values are once, few, many or a class for expanded clones.

V gene: TRBV6-6; clone size: -; J gene: TRBJ2-1; D gene: -; CDR3 DNA: TGTGCCAGCAGTTACGACAGGCCAGGGGTTTACAATGAGCAGTTCTTC; CDR3 protein: CASSYDRPGVYNEQFF
V gene: TRBV25-1; clone size: once; J gene: TRBJ1-2; D gene: TRBD1; CDR3 DNA: TGTGCCAGCAGTGGATCTGAATTGGGGACAGGGAACTATGGCTACACCTTC; CDR3 protein: CASSGSELGTGNYGYTF
V gene: TRBV27; clone size: -; J gene: TRBJ1-5; D gene: TRBD1; CDR3 DNA: TGTGCCAGCAGTTTATCATCAGGGGGCCAGCCCCAGCATTTT; CDR3 protein: CASSLSSGGQPQHF
V gene: TRBV14; clone size: -; J gene: TRBJ1-4; D gene: -; CDR3 DNA: TGTGCCAGCAGCCGACCGGACACGATTAATGAAAAACTGTTTTTT; CDR3 protein: CASSRPDTINEKLFF
V gene: TRBV18; clone size: -; J gene: TRBJ1-1; D gene: -; CDR3 DNA: TGTGCCAGCTCACCGATGGGCGGGTCTCAGAACACTGAAGCTTTCTTT; CDR3 protein: CASSPMGGSQNTEAFF
V gene: TRBV5-1; clone size: -; J gene: TRBJ1-1; D gene: TRBD1; CDR3 DNA: TGCGCCAGCAGCTCCGGGACAGGGAGCATGAACACTGAAGCTTTCTTT; CDR3 protein: CASSSGTGSMNTEAFF
V gene: TRBV10-1; clone size: -; J gene: TRBJ2-2; D gene: -; CDR3 DNA: TGCGCCAGCAGTGAGAGGGGAGGCACCGGGGAGCTGTTTTTT; CDR3 protein: CASSERGGTGELFF
V gene: TRBV7-6; clone size: few; J gene: TRBJ1-5; D gene: -; CDR3 DNA: TGTGCCAGCAGCTTAAGGGGTAATCAGCCCCAGCATTTT; CDR3 protein: CASSLRGNQPQHF
V gene: TRBV5-1; clone size: -; J gene: TRBJ1-6; D gene: -; CDR3 DNA: TGCGCCAGCAGCTTGAGTGCAAGGGCCGGGGATTCACCCCTCCACTTT; CDR3 protein: CASSLSARAGDSPLHF
V gene: TRBV30; clone size: -; J gene: TRBJ2-5; D gene: -; CDR3 DNA: TGTGCCTGGAGTGTAGGAACAGGGTCGGAGACCCAGTACTTC; CDR3 protein: CAWSVGTGSETQYF
V gene: TRBV6-4; clone size: -; J gene: TRBJ1-1; D gene: TRBD1; CDR3 DNA: TGTGCCAGCAGAAAACAGGGGACTAGTATCACTGAAGCTTTCTTT; CDR3 protein: CASRKQGTSITEAFF
V gene: TRBV4-1; clone size: -; J gene: TRBJ1-5; D gene: TRBD1; CDR3 DNA: TGCGCCAGCAGCCAAGATGGAGCAGGGGGTCCCTATAGCAATCAGCCCCAGCATTTT; CDR3 protein: CASSQDGAGGPYSNQPQHF
V gene: TRBV5-6; clone size: -; J gene: TRBJ1-5; D gene: -; CDR3 DNA: TGTGCCAGCAGCTTGTGGTCTGGGGGGGAAGGACAGCCCCAGCATTTT; CDR3 protein: CASSLWSGGEGQPQHF
V gene: TRBV3-1/TRBV3-2; clone size: -; J gene: TRBJ1-5; D gene: -; CDR3 DNA: TGTGCCAGCAGCCGATCCAGCGACCAGCCCCAGCATTTT; CDR3 protein: CASSRSSDQPQHF
V gene: TRBV10-1; clone size: -; J gene: TRBJ1-1; D gene: TRBD1; CDR3 DNA: TGCGCCAGCAGCGCCGGGACAGGGACTCCCCCACAGGAAGCTTTCTTT; CDR3 protein: CASSAGTGTPPQEAFF
V gene: TRBV6-2/TRBV6-3; clone size: -; J gene: TRBJ1-6; D gene: -; CDR3 DNA: TGTGCCAGCAGTGACCCGGGGGGCCTTAATTCACCCCTCCACTTT; CDR3 protein: CASSDPGGLNSPLHF
V gene: TRBV27; clone size: -; J gene: TRBJ1-2; D gene: TRBD1; CDR3 DNA: TGTGCCAGCAGCCTACAGGGGAACTATGGCTACACCTTC; CDR3 protein: CASSLQGNYGYTF
V gene: TRBV5-1; clone size: -; J gene: TRBJ2-7; D gene: TRBD1; CDR3 DNA: TGCGCCAGCAGTAAGACAGGGGGCTGGACCTACGAGCAGTACTTC; CDR3 protein: CASSKTGGWTYEQYF
V gene: TRBV5-4; clone size: -; J gene: TRBJ1-2; D gene: -; CDR3 DNA: TGTGCCAGCAGCTTGGTTACAGGGATGCATGGCTACACCTTC; CDR3 protein: CASSLVTGMHGYTF
V gene: TRBV6-1; clone size: -; J gene: TRBJ1-2; D gene: -; CDR3 DNA: TGTGCCAGCAGTGAGGGAGCTAATGGCTATGGCTACACCTTC; CDR3 protein: CASSEGANGYGYTF
V gene: TRBV3-1/TRBV3-2; clone size: -; J gene: TRBJ2-5; D gene: -; CDR3 DNA: TGTGCCAGCAGCCAAAAAGGGGCAGAGACCCAGTACTTC; CDR3 protein: CASSQKGAETQYF
V gene: TRBV7-8; clone size: -; J gene: TRBJ1-5; D gene: -; CDR3 DNA: TGTGCCAGCAGCCCCGGGAGTTATCAGCCCCAGCATTTT; CDR3 protein: CASSPGSYQPQHF
V gene: TRBV19; clone size: -; J gene: TRBJ2-1; D gene: TRBD2; CDR3 DNA: TGTGCCAGTAGGGGACTAGCGGGGGAACCCGCCTACAATGAGCAGTTCTTC; CDR3 protein: CASRGLAGEPAYNEQFF
V gene: TRBV6-1; clone size: -; J gene: TRBJ1-1; D gene: -; CDR3 DNA: TGTGCCAGCAACTTGGGGGCGAACACTGAAGCTTTCTTT; CDR3 protein: CASNLGANTEAFF
V gene: TRBV7-9; clone size: -; J gene: TRBJ1-2; D gene: -; CDR3 DNA: TGTGCCAGCAGCTCGGCCCCGGGGGGCGCCGGAGGCTACACCTTC; CDR3 protein: CASSSAPGGAGGYTF
V gene: TRBV5-1; clone size: -; J gene: TRBJ2-7; D gene: TRBD1; CDR3 DNA: TGCGCCAGCAGCTTGGGGGGGACAGGGAACCCCTACGAGCAGTACTTC; CDR3 protein: CASSLGGTGNPYEQYF
V gene: TRBV7-2; clone size: -; J gene: TRBJ2-2; D gene: -; CDR3 DNA: TGTGCCAGCAGCATCGAGGCCGGGGAGCTGTTTTTT; CDR3 protein: CASSIEAGELFF
V gene: TRBV7-9; clone size: -; J gene: TRBJ2-1; D gene: TRBD2; CDR3 DNA: TGTGCCAGCAGCGGGACTAGCGGGGGGTCCATTTACAATGAGCAGTTCTTC; CDR3 protein: CASSGTSGGSIYNEQFF
V gene: TRBV5-3; clone size: once; J gene: TRBJ1-5; D gene: TRBD1; CDR3 DNA: TGTGCCAGAAGTTCGGGACAGGGGACCGAGAATGGGCGTCAGCCCCAGCATTTT; CDR3 protein: CARSSGQGTENGRQPQHF
V gene: TRBV18; clone size: -; J gene: TRBJ2-3; D gene: TRBD2; CDR3 DNA: TGTGCCAGCTCCACCACCCAGCGGGGGGGCTTGGGCACAGATACGCAGTATTTT; CDR3 protein: CASSTTQRGGLGTDTQYF
V gene: TRBV18; clone size: -; J gene: TRBJ2-1; D gene: TRBD1; CDR3 DNA: TGTGCCAGCTCACGGGACAGGGGGCCTTACAATGAGCAGTTCTTC; CDR3 protein: CASSRDRGPYNEQFF
V gene: TRBV7-8; clone size: once; J gene: TRBJ1-5; D gene: TRBD1; CDR3 DNA: TGTGCCAGCAGCTCGGCCGGGACAGGGGGTTTTCAGCCCCAGCATTTT; CDR3 protein: CASSSAGTGGFQPQHF
V gene: TRBV30; clone size: -; J gene: TRBJ1-5; D gene: TRBD1; CDR3 DNA: TGTGCCTGGAGTGACCGGGACAGGGGGCTGAATCAGCCCCAGCATTTT; CDR3 protein: CAWSDRDRGLNQPQHF
V gene: TRBV2; clone size: -; J gene: TRBJ1-1; D gene: -; CDR3 DNA: TGTGCCACCCAGTACGACAGGATTGACACTGAAGCTTTCTTT; CDR3 protein: CATQYDRIDTEAFF
V gene: TRBV5-1; clone size: -; J gene: TRBJ1-1; D gene: TRBD1; CDR3 DNA: TGCGCCAGCAGCTTCTCAACTATAGGACAGGGTATCTTGAACACTGAAGCTTTCTTT; CDR3 protein: CASSFSTIGQGILNTEAFF
V gene: TRBV18; clone size: -; J gene: TRBJ1-1; D gene: TRBD1; CDR3 DNA: TGTGCCAGCTCTCAGACAGGGATTGAAAACACTGAAGCTTTCTTT; CDR3 protein: CASSQTGIENTEAFF
V gene: TRBV5-1; clone size: -; J gene: TRBJ2-5; D gene: -; CDR3 DNA: TGCGCCAGCAGCTTGGCGTTGGGAGACCAAGAGACCCAGTACTTC; CDR3 protein: CASSLALGDQETQYF
V gene: TRBV18; clone size: -; J gene: TRBJ2-1; D gene: -; CDR3 DNA: TGTGCCAGCTCGCGGGACAGCGAGCAGTTCTTC; CDR3 protein: CASSRDSEQFF
V gene: TRBV10-2; clone size: few; J gene: TRBJ1-1; D gene: -; CDR3 DNA: TGCGCCAGCAGTGCGAGCACTGAAGCTTTCTTT; CDR3 protein: CASSASTEAFF
V gene: TRBV9; clone size: few; J gene: TRBJ2-5; D gene: TRBD1; CDR3 DNA: TGTGCCAGCAGCGAGCTCCCGGGACAGCCGTCGGAGACCCAGTACTTC; CDR3 protein: CASSELPGQPSETQYF
V gene: TRBV7-7; clone size: -; J gene: TRBJ1-1; D gene: TRBD1; CDR3 DNA: TGTGCCAGCAGCCCCCTACAGGGGCCGAACACTGAAGCTTTCTTT; CDR3 protein: CASSPLQGPNTEAFF
V gene: TRBV19; clone size: -; J gene: TRBJ1-5; D gene: TRBD1; CDR3 DNA: TGTGCCAGTAGCTTACAGGGGGGAATCATGCCCCAGCATTTT; CDR3 protein: CASSLQGGIMPQHF
V gene: TRBV3-1/TRBV3-2; clone size: -; J gene: TRBJ1-3; D gene: TRBD1; CDR3 DNA: TGTGCCAGCAGCTCCTTCACCCGGGACAGGGTCGGAAACACCATATATTTT; CDR3 protein: CASSSFTRDRVGNTIYF
V gene: TRBV18; clone size: -; J gene: TRBJ1-1; D gene: -; CDR3 DNA: TGTGCCAGCTCACCGGGACTCGAAGCTTTCTTT; CDR3 protein: CASSPGLEAFF
V gene: TRBV5-1; clone size: -; J gene: TRBJ1-2; D gene: TRBD1; CDR3 DNA: TGCGCCAGCAGCGGGACAGGGTTTTATGGCTACACCTTC; CDR3 protein: CASSGTGFYGYTF
V gene: TRBV18; clone size: -; J gene: TRBJ2-1; D gene: -; CDR3 DNA: TGTGCCAGCTCACCACCTACGGGGTCCTTCTCCTACAATGAGCAGTTCTTC; CDR3 protein: CASSPPTGSFSYNEQFF
V gene: TRBV27; clone size: -; J gene: TRBJ2-7; D gene: TRBD2; CDR3 DNA: TGTGCCAGCAGTCCCCTCAGCGGGGGGACGTACGAGCAGTACTTC; CDR3 protein: CASSPLSGGTYEQYF
V gene: TRBV9; clone size: -; J gene: TRBJ1-1; D gene: TRBD1; CDR3 DNA: TGTGCCAGCGCCATGGGACAGCGGAACACTGAAGCTTTCTTT; CDR3 protein: CASAMGQRNTEAFF
V gene: TRBV5-1; clone size: -; J gene: TRBJ1-2; D gene: -; CDR3 DNA: TGCGCCAGCAGCTTACGGGCAGGGGATGGCTACACCTTC; CDR3 protein: CASSLRAGDGYTF
V gene: TRBV25-1; clone size: -; J gene: TRBJ2-7; D gene: TRBD1; CDR3 DNA: TGTGCCAGCAGTGACCAGAAGAGGACAGGGTCCTACGAGCAGTACTTC; CDR3 protein: CASSDQKRTGSYEQYF
V gene: TRBV27; clone size: -; J gene: TRBJ1-6; D gene: -; CDR3 DNA: TGTGCCAGCAGTTTATCAGGGGCCGCCGGGTCACCCCTCCACTTT; CDR3 protein: CASSLSGAAGSPLHF
V gene: TRBV5-6; clone size: -; J gene: TRBJ2-5; D gene: TRBD1; CDR3 DNA: TGTGCCAGCAGCGCGGGACAGGGAGCTGGGACCCAGTACTTC; CDR3 protein: CASSAGQGAGTQYF
V gene: TRBV7-6; clone size: -; J gene: TRBJ2-5; D gene: -; CDR3 DNA: TGTGCCAGCAGCACCTGGTCTGGGGGGCAAGAGACCCAGTACTTC; CDR3 protein: CASSTWSGGQETQYF
V gene: TRBV5-1; clone size: -; J gene: TRBJ1-1; D gene: TRBD1; CDR3 DNA: TGCGCCAGCAGCTTGACCGGGACAGGGCTCACCTTGGGCTTT; CDR3 protein: CASSLTGTGLTLGF
V gene: TRBV3-1/TRBV3-2; clone size: -; J gene: TRBJ1-2; D gene: -; CDR3 DNA: TGTGCCAGCAGCCAAACGGGTTCAGGGCGAGGCTATGGCTACACCTTC; CDR3 protein: CASSQTGSGRGYGYTF
V gene: TRBV6-5; clone size: -; J gene: TRBJ1-1; D gene: -; CDR3 DNA: TGTGCCAGCAGTTACTCGACCGGGGTGGGCACTGAAGCTTTCTTT; CDR3 protein: CASSYSTGVGTEAFF
V gene: TRBV2; clone size: once; J gene: TRBJ2-3; D gene: TRBD2; CDR3 DNA: TGTGCCAGTCTACGCGGGGGGACTGAAGATACGCAGTATTTT; CDR3 protein: CASLRGGTEDTQYF